This T cell receptor (beta chain) was identified during a study of blood T cell repertoires in COVID-19. About the study: Collection of acute and convalescent COVID-19 samples took place in the United States, Italy and Spain. In each case, the material was cDNA or gDNA derived from T cells, B-cell-depleted T cells, or PBMCs.

In the authors' methods: The authors estimated nucleated cell counts from reference gene primer amplification. Using immunoSEQ multiplex PCR, the repertoire was profiled, and TCRdb retains in-frame clones only, with some absent. The D gene and trimming were derived from the DNA, and the V and J assignments and clone size from that table. Of around 180,000 clones in the sample, 88% were seen once. The germline gives CDR1 MGHRA, CDR2 YSYEKL. The CDR3 spans 13 residues. This clone showed up just once. One end of the junction fails to match germline, which may point to a read error. This sequence joins TRBV4-1 and TRBJ1-5; 8 positions match TRBD1. The TCR comes from a woman aged 25 to 39 with acute or convalescent COVID-19. Sequenced input: peripheral blood. The CDR3 nucleotides read TGCGCCAGCAGCCCAGGGGGCAATCAACCCCAGCATTTT. It encodes CASSPGGNQPQHF.